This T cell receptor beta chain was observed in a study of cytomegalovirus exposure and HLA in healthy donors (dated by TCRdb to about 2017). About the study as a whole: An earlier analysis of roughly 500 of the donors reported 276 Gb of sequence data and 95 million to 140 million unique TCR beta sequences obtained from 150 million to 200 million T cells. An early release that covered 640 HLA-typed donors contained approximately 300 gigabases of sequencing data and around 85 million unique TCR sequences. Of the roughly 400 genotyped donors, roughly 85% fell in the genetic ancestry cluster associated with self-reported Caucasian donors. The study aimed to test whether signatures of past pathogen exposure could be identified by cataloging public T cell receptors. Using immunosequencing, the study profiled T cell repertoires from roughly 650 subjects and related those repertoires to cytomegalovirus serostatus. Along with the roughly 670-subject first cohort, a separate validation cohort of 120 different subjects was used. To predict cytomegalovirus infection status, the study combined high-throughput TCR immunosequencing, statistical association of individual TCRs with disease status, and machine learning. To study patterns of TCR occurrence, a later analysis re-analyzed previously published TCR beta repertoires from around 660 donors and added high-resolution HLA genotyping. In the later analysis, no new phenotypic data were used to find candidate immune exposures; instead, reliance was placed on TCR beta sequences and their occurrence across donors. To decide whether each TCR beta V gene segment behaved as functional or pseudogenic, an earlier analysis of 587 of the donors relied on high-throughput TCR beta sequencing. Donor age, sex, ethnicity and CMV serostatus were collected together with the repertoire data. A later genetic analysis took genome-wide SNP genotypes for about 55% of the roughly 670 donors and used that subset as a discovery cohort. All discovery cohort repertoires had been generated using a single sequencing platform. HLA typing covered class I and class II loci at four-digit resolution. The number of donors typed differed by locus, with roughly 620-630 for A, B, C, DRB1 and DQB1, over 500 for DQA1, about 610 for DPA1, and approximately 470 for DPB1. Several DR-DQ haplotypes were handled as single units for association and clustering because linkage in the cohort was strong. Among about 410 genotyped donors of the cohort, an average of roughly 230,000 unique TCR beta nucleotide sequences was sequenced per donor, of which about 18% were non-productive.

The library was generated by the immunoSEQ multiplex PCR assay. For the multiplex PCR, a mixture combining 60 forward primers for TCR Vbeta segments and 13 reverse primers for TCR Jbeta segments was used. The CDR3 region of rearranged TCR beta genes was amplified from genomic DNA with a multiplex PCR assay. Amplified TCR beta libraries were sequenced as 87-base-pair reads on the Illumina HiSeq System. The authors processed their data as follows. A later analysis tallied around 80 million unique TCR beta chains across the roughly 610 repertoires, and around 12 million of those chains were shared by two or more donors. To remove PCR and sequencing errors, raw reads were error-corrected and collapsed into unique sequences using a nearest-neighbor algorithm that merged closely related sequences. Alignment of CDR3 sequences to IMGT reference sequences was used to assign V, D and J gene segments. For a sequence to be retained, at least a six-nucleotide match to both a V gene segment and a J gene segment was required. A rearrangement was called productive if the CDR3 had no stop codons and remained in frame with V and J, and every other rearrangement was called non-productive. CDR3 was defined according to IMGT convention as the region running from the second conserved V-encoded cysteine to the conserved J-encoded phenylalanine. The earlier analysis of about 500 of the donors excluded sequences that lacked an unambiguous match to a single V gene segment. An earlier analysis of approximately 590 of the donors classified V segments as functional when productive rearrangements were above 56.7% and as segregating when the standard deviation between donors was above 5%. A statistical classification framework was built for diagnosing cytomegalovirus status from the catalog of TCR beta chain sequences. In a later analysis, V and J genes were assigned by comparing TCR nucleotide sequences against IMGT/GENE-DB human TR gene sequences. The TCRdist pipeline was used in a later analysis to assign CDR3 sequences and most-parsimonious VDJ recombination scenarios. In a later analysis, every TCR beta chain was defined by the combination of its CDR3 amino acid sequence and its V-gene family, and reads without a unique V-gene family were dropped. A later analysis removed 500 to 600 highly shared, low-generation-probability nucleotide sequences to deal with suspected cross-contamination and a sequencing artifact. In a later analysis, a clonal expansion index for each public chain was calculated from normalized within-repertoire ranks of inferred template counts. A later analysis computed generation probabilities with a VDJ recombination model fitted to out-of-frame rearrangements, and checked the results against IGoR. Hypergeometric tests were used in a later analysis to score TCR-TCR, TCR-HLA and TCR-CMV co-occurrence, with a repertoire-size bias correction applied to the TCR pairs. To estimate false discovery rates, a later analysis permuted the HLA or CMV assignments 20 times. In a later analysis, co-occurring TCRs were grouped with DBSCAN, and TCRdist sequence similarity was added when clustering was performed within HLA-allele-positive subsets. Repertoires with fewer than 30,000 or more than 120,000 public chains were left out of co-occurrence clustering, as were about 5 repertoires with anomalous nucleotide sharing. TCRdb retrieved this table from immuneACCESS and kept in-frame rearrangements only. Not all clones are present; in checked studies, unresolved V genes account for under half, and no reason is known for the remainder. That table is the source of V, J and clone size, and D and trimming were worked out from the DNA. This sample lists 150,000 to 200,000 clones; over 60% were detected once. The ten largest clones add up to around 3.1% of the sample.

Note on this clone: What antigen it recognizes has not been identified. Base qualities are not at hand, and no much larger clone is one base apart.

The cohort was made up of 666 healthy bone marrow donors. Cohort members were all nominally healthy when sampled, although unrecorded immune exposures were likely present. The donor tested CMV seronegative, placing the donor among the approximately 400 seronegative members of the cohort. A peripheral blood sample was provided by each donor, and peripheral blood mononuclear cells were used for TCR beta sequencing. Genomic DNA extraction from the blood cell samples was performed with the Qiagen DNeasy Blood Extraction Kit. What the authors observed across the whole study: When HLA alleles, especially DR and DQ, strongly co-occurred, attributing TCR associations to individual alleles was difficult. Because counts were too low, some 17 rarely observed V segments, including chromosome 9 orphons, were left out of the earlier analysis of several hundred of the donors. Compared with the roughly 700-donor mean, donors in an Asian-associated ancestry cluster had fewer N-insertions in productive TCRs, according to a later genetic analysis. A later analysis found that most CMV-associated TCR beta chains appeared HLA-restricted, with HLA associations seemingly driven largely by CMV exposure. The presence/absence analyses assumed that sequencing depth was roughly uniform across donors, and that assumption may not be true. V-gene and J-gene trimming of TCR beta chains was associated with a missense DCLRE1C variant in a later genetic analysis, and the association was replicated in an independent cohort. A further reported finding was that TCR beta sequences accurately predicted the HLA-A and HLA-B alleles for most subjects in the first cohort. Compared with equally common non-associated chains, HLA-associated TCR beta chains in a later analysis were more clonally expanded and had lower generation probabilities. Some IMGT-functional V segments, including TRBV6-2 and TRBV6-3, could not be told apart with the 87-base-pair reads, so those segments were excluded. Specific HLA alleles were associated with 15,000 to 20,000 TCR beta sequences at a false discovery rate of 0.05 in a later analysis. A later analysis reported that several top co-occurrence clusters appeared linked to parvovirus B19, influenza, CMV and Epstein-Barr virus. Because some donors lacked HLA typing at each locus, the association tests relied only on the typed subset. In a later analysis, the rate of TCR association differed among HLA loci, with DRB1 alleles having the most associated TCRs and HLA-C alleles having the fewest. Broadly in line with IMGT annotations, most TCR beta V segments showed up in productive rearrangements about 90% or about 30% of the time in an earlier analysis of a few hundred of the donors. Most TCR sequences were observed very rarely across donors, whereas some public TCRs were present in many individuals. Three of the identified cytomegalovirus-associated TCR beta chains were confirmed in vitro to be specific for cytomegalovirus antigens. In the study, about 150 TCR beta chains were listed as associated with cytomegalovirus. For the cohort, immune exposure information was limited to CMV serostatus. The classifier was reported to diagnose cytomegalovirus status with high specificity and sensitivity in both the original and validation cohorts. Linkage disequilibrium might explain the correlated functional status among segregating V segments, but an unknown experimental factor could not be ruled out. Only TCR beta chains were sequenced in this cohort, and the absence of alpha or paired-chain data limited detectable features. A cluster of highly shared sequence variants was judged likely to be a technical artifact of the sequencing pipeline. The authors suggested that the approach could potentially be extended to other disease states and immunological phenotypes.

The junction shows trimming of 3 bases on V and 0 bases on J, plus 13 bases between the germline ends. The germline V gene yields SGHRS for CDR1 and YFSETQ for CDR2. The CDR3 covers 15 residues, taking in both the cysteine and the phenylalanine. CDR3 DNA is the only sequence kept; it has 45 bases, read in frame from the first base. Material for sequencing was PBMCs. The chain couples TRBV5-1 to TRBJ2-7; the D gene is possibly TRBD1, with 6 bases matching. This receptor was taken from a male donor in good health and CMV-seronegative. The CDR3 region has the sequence CASSSTGIISYEQYF. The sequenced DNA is TGCGCCAGCAGCTCCACAGGGATAATCTCCTACGAGCAGTACTTC. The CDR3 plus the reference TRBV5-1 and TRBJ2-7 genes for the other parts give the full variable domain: KAGVTQTPRYLIKTRGQQVTLSCSPISGHRSVSWYQQTPGQGLQFLFEYFSETQRNKGNFPGRFSGRQFSNSRSEMNVSTLELGDSALYLCASSSTGIISYEQYFGPGTRLTVT.